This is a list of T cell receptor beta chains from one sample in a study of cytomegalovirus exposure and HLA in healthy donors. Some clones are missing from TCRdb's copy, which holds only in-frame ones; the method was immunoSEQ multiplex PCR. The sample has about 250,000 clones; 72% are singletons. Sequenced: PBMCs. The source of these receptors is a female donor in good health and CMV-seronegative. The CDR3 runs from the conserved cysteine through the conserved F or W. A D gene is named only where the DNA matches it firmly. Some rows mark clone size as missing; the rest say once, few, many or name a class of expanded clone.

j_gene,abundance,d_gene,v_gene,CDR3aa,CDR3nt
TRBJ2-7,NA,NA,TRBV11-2,CASTLNGLATRIRREQYF,TGTGCCAGCACCCTTAATGGGCTAGCGACGCGTATAAGACGTGAGCAGTACTTC
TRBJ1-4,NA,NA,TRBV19,CASSVVSGSGGGKLFF,TGTGCCAGTAGTGTGGTATCAGGGTCGGGGGGCGGAAAACTGTTTTTT
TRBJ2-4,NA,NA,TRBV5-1,CASAVNSASDIQYF,TGCGCCAGCGCTGTTAATTCTGCCAGCGACATTCAGTACTTC
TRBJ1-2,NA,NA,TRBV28,CASSLFTGSGGYTF,TGTGCCAGCAGTTTATTCACAGGGTCCGGAGGCTACACCTTC
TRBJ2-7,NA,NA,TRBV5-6,CASKLADYEQYF,TGTGCCAGCAAACTAGCAGACTACGAGCAGTACTTC
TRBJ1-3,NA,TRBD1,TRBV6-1,CASGWTGAGNTIYF,TGTGCCAGCGGGTGGACAGGGGCCGGAAACACCATATATTTT
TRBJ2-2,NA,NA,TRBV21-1,CASSTSGTGSGSGTGELFF,TGTGCCAGCAGCACCTCCGGGACAGGGTCCGGATCAGGGACCGGGGAGCTGTTTTTT
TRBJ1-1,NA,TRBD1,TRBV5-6,CASSRTGVTEAFF,TGTGCCAGCAGCCGGACAGGGGTCACTGAAGCTTTCTTT
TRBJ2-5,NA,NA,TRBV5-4,CASSTTSETQYF,TGTGCCAGCAGCACAACTAGCGAGACCCAGTACTTC
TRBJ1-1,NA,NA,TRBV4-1,CASSQGGPEAFF,TGCGCCAGCAGCCAAGGGGGCCCTGAAGCTTTCTTT
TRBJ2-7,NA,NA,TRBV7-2,CASSLANQQAYEQYF,TGTGCCAGCAGCTTAGCGAATCAACAGGCCTACGAGCAGTACTTC
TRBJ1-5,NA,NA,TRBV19,CASTRGWNQPQHF,TGTGCCAGTACCAGGGGATGGAACCAGCCCCAGCATTTT
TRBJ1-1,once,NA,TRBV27,CASSQGVDTEAFF,TGTGCCAGCAGCCAGGGTGTTGACACTGAAGCTTTCTTT
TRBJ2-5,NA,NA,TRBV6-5,CASSPRREETQYF,TGTGCCAGCAGTCCTCGGAGGGAGGAGACCCAGTACTTC
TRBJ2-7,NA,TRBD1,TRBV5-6,CASSWRGTGAYEQYF,TGTGCCAGCAGCTGGCGGGGGACAGGGGCCTACGAGCAGTACTTC
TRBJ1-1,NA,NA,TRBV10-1,CASREQGNTEAFF,TGCGCCAGCAGAGAACAGGGGAACACTGAAGCTTTCTTT
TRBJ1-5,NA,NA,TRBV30,CAWRAGNGPQHF,TGTGCCTGGAGGGCAGGGAATGGGCCCCAGCATTTT
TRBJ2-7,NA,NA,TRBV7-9,CSSSPDSYEQYF,TGTTCCAGCAGCCCGGACAGCTACGAGCAGTACTTC
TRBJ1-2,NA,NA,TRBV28,CATSTGPYGYTF,TGTGCCACCTCCACAGGGCCCTATGGCTACACCTTC
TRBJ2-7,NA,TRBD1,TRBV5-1,CASRAGQGFHEQYF,TGCGCCAGCAGGGCAGGACAGGGGTTCCACGAGCAGTACTTC
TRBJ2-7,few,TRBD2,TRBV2,CASTGASGAFYEQYF,TGTGCCAGCACTGGGGCTAGCGGGGCTTTCTACGAGCAGTACTTC
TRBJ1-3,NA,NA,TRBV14,CASSQITPAATIYF,TGTGCCAGCAGCCAAATAACCCCAGCGGCCACCATATATTTT
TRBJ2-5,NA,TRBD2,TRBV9,CASSASGTSGSETQYF,TGTGCCAGCAGCGCCTCTGGGACTAGCGGGAGTGAGACCCAGTACTTC
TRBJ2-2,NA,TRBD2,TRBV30,CAWSRGGRNYGELFF,TGTGCCTGGAGTCGGGGCGGGAGAAATTACGGGGAGCTGTTTTTT
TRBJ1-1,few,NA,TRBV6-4,CASSDDTSAREAFF,TGTGCCAGCAGTGACGACACGAGTGCTCGGGAAGCTTTCTTT
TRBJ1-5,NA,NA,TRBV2,CASSDRVEGYQPQHF,TGTGCCAGCAGTGACAGGGTGGAGGGGTATCAGCCCCAGCATTTT
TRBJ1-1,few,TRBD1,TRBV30,CAWSAGQRNTEAFF,TGTGCCTGGAGTGCGGGACAGCGGAACACTGAAGCTTTCTTT
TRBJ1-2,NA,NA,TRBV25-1,CASSWDTYGYTF,TGTGCCAGCTCCTGGGACACCTATGGCTACACCTTC
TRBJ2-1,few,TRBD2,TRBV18,CASQFGTSFSEQFF,TGTGCCAGTCAGTTCGGGACTAGCTTTTCCGAGCAGTTCTTC
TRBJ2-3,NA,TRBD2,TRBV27,CASSPWSRGAHTQYF,TGTGCCAGCAGTCCATGGTCGCGGGGGGCGCATACGCAGTATTTT
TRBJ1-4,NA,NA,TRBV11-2,CASSPRAGGFQKLFF,TGTGCCAGCAGCCCCCGTGCGGGCGGCTTTCAAAAACTGTTTTTT
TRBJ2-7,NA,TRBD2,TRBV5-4,CASSLGTSGITEQYF,TGTGCCAGCAGCTTAGGGACTAGCGGAATAACCGAGCAGTACTTC
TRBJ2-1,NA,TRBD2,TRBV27,CASSLVPGLAHNEQFF,TGTGCCAGCAGTCTGGTACCGGGACTAGCCCACAATGAGCAGTTCTTC
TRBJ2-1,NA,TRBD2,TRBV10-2,CASSVLAGGGEQFF,TGCGCCAGCAGTGTACTAGCGGGAGGTGGTGAGCAGTTCTTC
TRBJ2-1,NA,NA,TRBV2,CASSELGGGWDNEQFF,TGTGCCAGCAGTGAATTAGGCGGCGGGTGGGACAATGAGCAGTTCTTC
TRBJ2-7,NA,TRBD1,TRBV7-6,CASSRTGTDEQYF,TGTGCCTCAAGCCGGACAGGGACGGACGAGCAGTACTTC